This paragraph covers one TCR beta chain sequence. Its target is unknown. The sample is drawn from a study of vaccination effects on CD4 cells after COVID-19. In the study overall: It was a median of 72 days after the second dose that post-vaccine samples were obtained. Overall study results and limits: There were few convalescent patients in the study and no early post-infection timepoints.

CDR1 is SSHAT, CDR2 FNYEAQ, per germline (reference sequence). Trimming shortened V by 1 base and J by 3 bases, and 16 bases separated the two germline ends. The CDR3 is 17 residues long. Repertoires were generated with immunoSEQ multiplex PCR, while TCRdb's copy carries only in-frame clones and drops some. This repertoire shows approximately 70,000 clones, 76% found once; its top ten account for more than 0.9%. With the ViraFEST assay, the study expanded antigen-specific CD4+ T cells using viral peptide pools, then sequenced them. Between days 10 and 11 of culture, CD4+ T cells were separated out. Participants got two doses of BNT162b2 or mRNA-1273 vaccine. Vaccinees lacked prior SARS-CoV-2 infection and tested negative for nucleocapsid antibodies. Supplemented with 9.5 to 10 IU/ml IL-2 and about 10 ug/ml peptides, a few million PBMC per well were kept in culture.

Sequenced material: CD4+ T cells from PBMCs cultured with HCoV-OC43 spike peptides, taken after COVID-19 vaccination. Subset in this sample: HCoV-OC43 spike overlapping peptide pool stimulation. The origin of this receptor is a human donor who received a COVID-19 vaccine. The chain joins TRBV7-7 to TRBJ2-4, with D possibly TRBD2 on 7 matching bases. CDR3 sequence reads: CASSLGGGQLCKNIQYF. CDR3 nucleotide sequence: TGTGCCAGCAGCTTAGGGGGGGGGCAGCTCTGCAAAAACATTCAGTACTTC. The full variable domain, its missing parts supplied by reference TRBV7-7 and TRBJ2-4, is GAGVSQSPRYKVTKRGQDVTLRCDPISSHATLYWYQQALGQGPEFLTYFNYEAQPDKSGLPSDRFSAERPEGSISTLTIQRTEQRDSAMYRCASSLGGGQLCKNIQYFGAGTRLSVL.